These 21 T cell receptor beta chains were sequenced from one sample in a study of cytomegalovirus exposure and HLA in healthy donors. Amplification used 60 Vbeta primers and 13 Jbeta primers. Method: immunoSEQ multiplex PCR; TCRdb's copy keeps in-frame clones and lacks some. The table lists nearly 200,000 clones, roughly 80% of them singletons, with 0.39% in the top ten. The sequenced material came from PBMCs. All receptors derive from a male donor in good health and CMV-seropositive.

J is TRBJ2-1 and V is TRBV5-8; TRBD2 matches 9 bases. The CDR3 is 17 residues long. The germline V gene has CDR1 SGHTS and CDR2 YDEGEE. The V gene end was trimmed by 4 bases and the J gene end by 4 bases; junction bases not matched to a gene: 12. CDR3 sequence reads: CASSGTRIAGVYNEQFF. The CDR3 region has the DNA TGTGCCAGCAGCGGGACCAGAATAGCGGGAGTATACAATGAGCAGTTCTTC. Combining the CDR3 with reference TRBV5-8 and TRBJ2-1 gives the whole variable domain EAGVTQSPTHLIKTRGQQATLRCSPISGHTSVYWYQQALGLGLQFLLWYDEGEERNRGNFPPRFSGRQFPNYSSELNVNALELEDSALYLCASSGTRIAGVYNEQFFGPGTRLTVL.

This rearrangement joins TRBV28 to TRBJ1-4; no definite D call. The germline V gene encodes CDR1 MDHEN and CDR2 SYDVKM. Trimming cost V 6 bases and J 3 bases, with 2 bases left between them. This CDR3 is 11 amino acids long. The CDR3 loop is CASSSNEKLFF. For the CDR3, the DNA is TGTGCCAGCAGCTCTAATGAAAAACTGTTTTTT.

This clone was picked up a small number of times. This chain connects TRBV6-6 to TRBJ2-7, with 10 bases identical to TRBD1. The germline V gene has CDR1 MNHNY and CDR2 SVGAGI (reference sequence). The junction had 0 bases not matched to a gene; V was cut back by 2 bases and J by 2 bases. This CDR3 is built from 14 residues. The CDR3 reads CASSYGQGAYEQYF. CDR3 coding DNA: TGTGCCAGCAGTTACGGACAGGGGGCCTACGAGCAGTACTTC.

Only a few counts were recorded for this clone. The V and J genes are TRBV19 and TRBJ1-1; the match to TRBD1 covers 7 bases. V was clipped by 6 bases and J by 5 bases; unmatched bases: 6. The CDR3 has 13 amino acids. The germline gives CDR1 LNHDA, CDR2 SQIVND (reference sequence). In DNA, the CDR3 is TGTGCCAGTAGCCTCCAGGGGGGTACTGAAGCTTTCTTT. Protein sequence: CASSLQGGTEAFF. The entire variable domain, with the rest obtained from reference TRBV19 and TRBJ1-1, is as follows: DGGITQSPKYLFRKEGQNVTLSCEQNLNHDAMYWYRQDPGQGLRLIYYSQIVNDFQKGDIAEGYSVSREKKESFPLTVTSAQKNPTAFYLCASSLQGGTEAFFGQGTRLTVV.

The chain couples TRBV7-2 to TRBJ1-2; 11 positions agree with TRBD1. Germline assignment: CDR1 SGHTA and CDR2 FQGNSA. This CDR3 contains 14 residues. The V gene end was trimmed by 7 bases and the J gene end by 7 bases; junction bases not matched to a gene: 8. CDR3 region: CASTSGQGAAGYTF. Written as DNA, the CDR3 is TGTGCCAGCACCTCCGGACAGGGGGCAGCTGGCTACACCTTC.

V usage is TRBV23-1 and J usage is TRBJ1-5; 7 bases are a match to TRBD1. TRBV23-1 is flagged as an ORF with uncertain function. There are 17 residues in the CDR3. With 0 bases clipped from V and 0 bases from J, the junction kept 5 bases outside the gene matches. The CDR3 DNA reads TGCGCCAGCAGTCAATCGACAGGGAACGATAGCAATCAGCCCCAGCATTTT. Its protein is CASSQSTGNDSNQPQHF.

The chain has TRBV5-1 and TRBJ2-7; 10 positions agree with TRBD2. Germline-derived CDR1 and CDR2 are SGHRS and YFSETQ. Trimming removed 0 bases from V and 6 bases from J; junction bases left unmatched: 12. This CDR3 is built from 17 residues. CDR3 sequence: CASSLVTSGWSGREQYF. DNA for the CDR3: TGCGCCAGCAGCTTGGTGACTAGCGGGTGGAGTGGGCGCGAGCAGTACTTC.

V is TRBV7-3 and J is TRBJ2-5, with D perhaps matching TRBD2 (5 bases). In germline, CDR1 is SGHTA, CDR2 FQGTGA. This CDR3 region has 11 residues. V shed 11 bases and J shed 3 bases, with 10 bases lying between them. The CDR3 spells CAGDGEETQYF. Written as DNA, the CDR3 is TGTGCCGGCGACGGGGAAGAGACCCAGTACTTC.

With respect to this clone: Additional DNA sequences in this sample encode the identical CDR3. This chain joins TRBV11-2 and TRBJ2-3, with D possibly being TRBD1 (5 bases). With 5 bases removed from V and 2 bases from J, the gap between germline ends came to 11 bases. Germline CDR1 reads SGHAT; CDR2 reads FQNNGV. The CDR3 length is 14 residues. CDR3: CASSLGQFTDTQYF. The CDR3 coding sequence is TGTGCCAGCAGCCTCGGACAATTCACAGATACGCAGTATTTT.

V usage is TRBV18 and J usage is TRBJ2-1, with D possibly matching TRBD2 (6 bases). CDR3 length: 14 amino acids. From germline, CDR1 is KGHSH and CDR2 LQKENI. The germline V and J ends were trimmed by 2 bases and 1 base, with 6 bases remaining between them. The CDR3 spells CASSPGGSYNEQFF. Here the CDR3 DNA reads TGTGCCAGCTCACCAGGAGGGTCCTACAATGAGCAGTTCTTC.

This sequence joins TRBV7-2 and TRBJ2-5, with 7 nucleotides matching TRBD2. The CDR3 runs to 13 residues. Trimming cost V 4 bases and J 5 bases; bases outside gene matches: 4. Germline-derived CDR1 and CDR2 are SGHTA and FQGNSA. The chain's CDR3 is CASSYGGLETQYF. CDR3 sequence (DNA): TGTGCCAGCAGCTACGGGGGGTTGGAGACCCAGTACTTC. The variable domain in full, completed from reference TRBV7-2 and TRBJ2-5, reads GAGVSQSPSNKVTEKGKDVELRCDPISGHTALYWYRQSLGQGLEFLIYFQGNSAPDKSGLPSDRFSAERTGGSVSTLTIQRTQQEDSAVYLCASSYGGLETQYFGPGTRLLVL.

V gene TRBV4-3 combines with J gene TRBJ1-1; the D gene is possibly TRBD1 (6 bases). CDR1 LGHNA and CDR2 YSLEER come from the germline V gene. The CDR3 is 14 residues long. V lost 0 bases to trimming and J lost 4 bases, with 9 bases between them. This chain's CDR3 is CASSQDPGATEAFF. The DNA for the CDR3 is TGCGCCAGCAGCCAAGATCCAGGGGCCACTGAAGCTTTCTTT.

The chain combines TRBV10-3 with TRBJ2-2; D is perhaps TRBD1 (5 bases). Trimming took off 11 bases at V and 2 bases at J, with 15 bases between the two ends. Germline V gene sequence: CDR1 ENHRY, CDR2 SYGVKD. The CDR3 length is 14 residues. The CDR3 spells CALGAASNTGELFF. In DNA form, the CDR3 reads TGTGCCCTTGGGGCAGCCTCTAACACCGGGGAGCTGTTTTTT.

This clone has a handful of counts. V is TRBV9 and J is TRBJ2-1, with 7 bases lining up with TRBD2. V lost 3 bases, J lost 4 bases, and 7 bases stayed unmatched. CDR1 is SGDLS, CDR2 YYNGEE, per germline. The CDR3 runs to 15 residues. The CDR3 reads CASSARLAVYNEQFF. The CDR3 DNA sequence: TGTGCCAGCAGCGCGAGGCTAGCGGTATACAATGAGCAGTTCTTC.

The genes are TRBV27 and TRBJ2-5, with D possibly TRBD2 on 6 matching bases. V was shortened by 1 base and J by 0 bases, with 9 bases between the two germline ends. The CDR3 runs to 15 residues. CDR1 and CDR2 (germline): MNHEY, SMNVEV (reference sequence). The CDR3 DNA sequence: TGTGCCAGCAGTTTATTGGCGGGGAACCAAGAGACCCAGTACTTC. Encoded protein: CASSLLAGNQETQYF.

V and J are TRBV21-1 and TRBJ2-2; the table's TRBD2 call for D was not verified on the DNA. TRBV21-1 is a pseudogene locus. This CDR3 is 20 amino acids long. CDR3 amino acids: CASSSVFGLPGREPSGELFF. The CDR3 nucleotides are TGTGCCAGCAGCAGCGTCTTCGGGCTTCCTGGGCGGGAGCCATCCGGGGAGCTGTTTTTT.

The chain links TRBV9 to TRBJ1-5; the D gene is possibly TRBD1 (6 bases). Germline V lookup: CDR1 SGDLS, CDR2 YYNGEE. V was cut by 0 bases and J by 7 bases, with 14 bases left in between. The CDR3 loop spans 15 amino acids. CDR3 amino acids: CASSVEWDTGQPQHF. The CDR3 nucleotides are TGTGCCAGCAGCGTAGAGTGGGACACAGGGCAGCCCCAGCATTTT.

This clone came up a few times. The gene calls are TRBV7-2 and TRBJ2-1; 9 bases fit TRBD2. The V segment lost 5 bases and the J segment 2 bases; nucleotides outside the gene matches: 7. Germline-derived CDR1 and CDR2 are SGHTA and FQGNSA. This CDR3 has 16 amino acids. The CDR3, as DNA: TGTGCCAGCAGCCCCCGACTAGCGGCCCCCTACAATGAGCAGTTCTTC. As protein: CASSPRLAAPYNEQFF. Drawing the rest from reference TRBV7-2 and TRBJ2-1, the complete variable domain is GAGVSQSPSNKVTEKGKDVELRCDPISGHTALYWYRQSLGQGLEFLIYFQGNSAPDKSGLPSDRFSAERTGGSVSTLTIQRTQQEDSAVYLCASSPRLAAPYNEQFFGPGTRLTVL.

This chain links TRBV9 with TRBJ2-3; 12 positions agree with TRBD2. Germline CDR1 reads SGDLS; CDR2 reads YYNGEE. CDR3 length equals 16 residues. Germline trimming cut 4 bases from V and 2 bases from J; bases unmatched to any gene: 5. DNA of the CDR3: TGTGCCAGCAGCCAAGGACTAGCGGGGAACACAGATACGCAGTATTTT. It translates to CASSQGLAGNTDTQYF.

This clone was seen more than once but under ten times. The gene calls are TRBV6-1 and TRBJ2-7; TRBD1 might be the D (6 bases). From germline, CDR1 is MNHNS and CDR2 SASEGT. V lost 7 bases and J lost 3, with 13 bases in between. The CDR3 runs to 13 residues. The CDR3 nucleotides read TGTGCCAGCACCCTAGACAGGCGCTACGAGCAGTACTTC. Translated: CASTLDRRYEQYF.

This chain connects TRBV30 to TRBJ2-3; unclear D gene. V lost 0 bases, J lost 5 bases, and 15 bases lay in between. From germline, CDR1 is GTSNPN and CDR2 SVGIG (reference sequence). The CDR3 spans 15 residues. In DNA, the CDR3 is TGTGCCTGGAGTGTACTTGGTCCCTCCCAAGATACGCAGTATTTT. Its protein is CAWSVLGPSQDTQYF.